The T cell receptor (beta chain) under discussion was sequenced for a study of cytomegalovirus exposure and HLA in healthy donors (dated 2017 in TCRdb). As for the study more broadly: In an earlier analysis of roughly 500 of the donors, under 300 Gb of sequence data and 100 million or so unique TCR beta sequences from about 190 million T cells were reported. Approximately 300 gigabases of sequencing data and about 92 million unique TCR sequences made up an early release that covered roughly 670 HLA-typed donors. Of the 300 to 500 genotyped donors, 65% to 90% were placed in the genetic ancestry cluster associated with self-reported Caucasian donors. The study aimed to test whether cataloging public T cell receptors could reveal signatures of past pathogen exposure. The T cell repertoires of 666 subjects were profiled by immunosequencing and related to cytomegalovirus serostatus. In addition to the first cohort of 650 to 800 subjects, a separate validation cohort of 100 to 150 different subjects was used. To predict cytomegalovirus infection status, the study combined high-throughput TCR immunosequencing, statistical association of individual TCRs with disease status, and machine learning. A later analysis re-examined previously published TCR beta repertoires from just over 650 donors and added high-resolution HLA genotyping to investigate patterns of TCR occurrence. Rather than using new phenotypic data, the later analysis identified candidate immune exposures from TCR beta sequences and from how often those sequences occurred across donors. An earlier analysis of around 580 of the donors used high-throughput TCR beta sequencing to judge whether each TCR beta V gene segment behaved as functional or pseudogenic. Donor age, sex, ethnicity and CMV serostatus were compiled together with the repertoire data. A later genetic analysis took genome-wide SNP genotypes for about 65% of the 666 donors and used that subset as a discovery cohort. Every discovery cohort repertoire had been produced on one sequencing platform. HLA typing covered class I and class II loci at four-digit resolution. Typing coverage varied by locus: roughly 629-640 donors for A, B, C, DRB1 and DQB1; roughly 500 for DQA1; approximately 610 for DPA1; around 490 for DPB1. Five DR-DQ haplotypes were treated as single units for association and clustering because of strong linkage in the cohort. Among a few hundred genotyped donors of the cohort, an average of roughly 240,000 unique TCR beta nucleotide sequences were sequenced per donor, about a sixth of them non-productive. On the study overall, not on this receptor specifically: HLA typing was unavailable for some donors at each locus, so association tests used only the typed subset. Most CMV-associated TCR beta chains appeared to be HLA-restricted in a later analysis, and the HLA associations seemed to be driven largely by CMV exposure. Broadly in line with IMGT annotations, most TCR beta V segments showed up in productive rearrangements about 87% or about 30% of the time in an earlier analysis of under 700 of the donors. In a later analysis, HLA-associated TCR beta chains were found to be more clonally expanded and to have lower generation probabilities than equally common non-associated chains. Correlated functional status among segregating V segments might reflect linkage disequilibrium, but an unknown experimental factor could not be ruled out. When HLA alleles, especially DR and DQ, strongly co-occurred, attributing TCR associations to individual alleles was difficult. According to a later analysis, parvovirus B19, influenza, CMV and Epstein-Barr virus appeared linked to several top co-occurrence clusters. A few of the identified cytomegalovirus-associated TCR beta chains were confirmed in vitro to be specific for cytomegalovirus antigens. The earlier analysis of fewer than 750 of the donors excluded 15 to 20 rarely observed V segments, including chromosome 9 orphons, because counts were too low. V-gene and J-gene trimming of TCR beta chains was associated with a missense DCLRE1C variant in a later genetic analysis, and the association was replicated in an independent cohort. Because the 87-base-pair reads could not distinguish some IMGT-functional V segments, including TRBV6-2 and TRBV6-3, those segments were excluded. According to the authors, the approach could potentially be generalized to other disease states and immunological phenotypes. The presence/absence analyses assumed that sequencing depth was roughly uniform across donors, and that assumption may not be true. In a later analysis, more than 15,000 TCR beta sequences were associated with specific HLA alleles at a false discovery rate of 0.05. In the study, around 150 TCR beta chains were listed as associated with cytomegalovirus. A further reported finding was that TCR beta sequences accurately predicted the HLA-A and HLA-B alleles for most subjects in the first cohort. A cluster of highly shared sequence variants was judged likely to be a technical artifact of the sequencing pipeline. Most TCR sequences were seen in very few donors, while some public TCRs were found in many individuals. In a later analysis, the rate of TCR association differed among HLA loci, with DRB1 alleles having the most associated TCRs and HLA-C alleles having the fewest. Immune exposure information for the cohort was limited to CMV serostatus. Compared with the roughly 700-donor mean, donors in an Asian-associated ancestry cluster had fewer N-insertions in productive TCRs, according to a later genetic analysis. In this cohort, only TCR beta chains were sequenced, and detectable features were limited by the absence of alpha or paired-chain data. The classifier was reported to diagnose cytomegalovirus status with high specificity and sensitivity in both the original cohort and the validation cohort.

The method behind the library was the immunoSEQ multiplex PCR assay. The multiplex PCR relied on a mix of 60 forward primers for TCR Vbeta segments and 13 reverse primers for TCR Jbeta segments. The CDR3 region of rearranged TCR beta genes was amplified from genomic DNA by a multiplex PCR assay. Amplified TCR beta libraries were sequenced as 87-base-pair reads on the Illumina HiSeq System. As for how the authors treated the data: A later analysis counted about 76 million unique TCR beta chains across the 666 repertoires, and 10 million to 11 million of these chains were shared by at least two donors. Raw reads were error-corrected and collapsed into unique sequences with a nearest-neighbor algorithm that merged closely related sequences to remove PCR and sequencing errors. To assign V, D and J gene segments, CDR3 sequences were aligned to IMGT reference sequences. Each retained sequence needed at least a six-nucleotide match to both a V gene segment and a J gene segment. A rearrangement counted as productive if the CDR3 had no stop codons and remained in frame with V and J, and every other rearrangement counted as non-productive. Following IMGT convention, CDR3 was defined as the stretch from the second conserved V-encoded cysteine to the conserved J-encoded phenylalanine. Sequences without an unambiguous match to a single V gene segment were excluded from the earlier analysis of 500 to 700 of the donors. In an earlier analysis of around 590 of the donors, a V segment was called functional when productive rearrangements were above 56.7%, and segregating when the standard deviation between donors exceeded 5%. A statistical classification framework was built to diagnose cytomegalovirus status from the catalog of TCR beta chain sequences. In a later analysis, V and J genes were assigned by comparing TCR nucleotide sequences against IMGT/GENE-DB human TR gene sequences. The TCRdist pipeline was used in a later analysis to assign CDR3 sequences and most-parsimonious VDJ recombination scenarios. In a later analysis, every TCR beta chain was defined by the combination of its CDR3 amino acid sequence and its V-gene family, and reads without a unique V-gene family were dropped. In a later analysis, approximately 590 highly shared, low-generation-probability nucleotide sequences were removed to address suspected cross-contamination and a sequencing artifact. In a later analysis, a clonal expansion index was calculated for each public chain from normalized within-repertoire ranks of inferred template counts. A later analysis computed generation probabilities with a VDJ recombination model fitted to out-of-frame rearrangements, and checked the results against IGoR. In a later analysis, TCR-TCR, TCR-HLA and TCR-CMV co-occurrence was scored with hypergeometric tests, and a repertoire-size bias correction was applied to TCR pairs. A later analysis estimated false discovery rates by permuting HLA or CMV assignments 20 times. In a later analysis, co-occurring TCRs were grouped with DBSCAN, and TCRdist sequence similarity was added when clustering was performed within HLA-allele-positive subsets. Co-occurrence clustering excluded repertoires with fewer than 30,000 or more than 120,000 public chains, plus five with anomalous nucleotide sharing. TCRdb carries this immuneACCESS record with in-frame sequences only. Its versions omit some clonotypes, under half of them owing to an unresolved V gene in the studies checked, with the rest unexplained. V and J calls and clone size are given by that table; D and trimming were obtained from the DNA. For this sample the table gives about 200,000 clones, of which approximately 83% were detected only once. The ten top clones hold approximately 0.098% of the sample.

Trimming at the junction amounts to 5 bases on V and 4 bases on J, and the germline ends lie 20 bases apart. CDR1 and CDR2, looked up from the germline V gene (reference sequence), are MNHEY and SMNVEV. The CDR3 holds 16 amino acids from the cysteine to the phenylalanine. Of the read, only the CDR3 DNA is kept; its 48 bases are in frame from base 1. The cohort consisted of 666 healthy bone marrow donors. All cohort members were sampled while nominally healthy, although unrecorded immune exposures were likely present. The donor tested CMV seronegative and was one of the 352 seronegative cohort members. A peripheral blood sample was provided by each donor, and peripheral blood mononuclear cells were used for TCR beta sequencing. The Qiagen DNeasy Blood Extraction Kit was used to extract genomic DNA from the blood cell samples. About this clone itself: The antigen it binds to is not known. No qualities accompany the bases; no much larger clone lies one base away.

The receptor was derived from a boy aged 2 to 9 in good health and CMV-seronegative. The chain is made from TRBV27 and TRBJ1-1; a tentative D call is TRBD1 (6 bases match). Sequenced: PBMCs. This receptor carries the CDR3 CASSPLGRGQGTEAFF. The nucleotide sequence reads as follows: TGTGCCAGCAGTCCCTTGGGCAGGGGCCAAGGCACTGAAGCTTTCTTT.